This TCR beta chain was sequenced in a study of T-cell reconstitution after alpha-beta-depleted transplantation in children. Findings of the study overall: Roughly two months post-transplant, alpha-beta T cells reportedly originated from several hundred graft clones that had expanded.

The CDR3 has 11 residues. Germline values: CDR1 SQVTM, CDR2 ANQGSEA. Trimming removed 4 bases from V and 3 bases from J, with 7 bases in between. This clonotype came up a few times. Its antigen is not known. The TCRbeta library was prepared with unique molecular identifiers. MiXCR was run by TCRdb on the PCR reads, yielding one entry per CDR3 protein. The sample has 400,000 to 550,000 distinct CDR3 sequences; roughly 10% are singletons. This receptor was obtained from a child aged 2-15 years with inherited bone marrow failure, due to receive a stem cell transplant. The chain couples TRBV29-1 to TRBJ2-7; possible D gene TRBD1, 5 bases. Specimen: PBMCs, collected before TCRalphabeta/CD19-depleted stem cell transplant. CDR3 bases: TGCAGCGTTGCCCAGGGCTACGAGCAGTACTTC. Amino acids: CSVAQGYEQYF.